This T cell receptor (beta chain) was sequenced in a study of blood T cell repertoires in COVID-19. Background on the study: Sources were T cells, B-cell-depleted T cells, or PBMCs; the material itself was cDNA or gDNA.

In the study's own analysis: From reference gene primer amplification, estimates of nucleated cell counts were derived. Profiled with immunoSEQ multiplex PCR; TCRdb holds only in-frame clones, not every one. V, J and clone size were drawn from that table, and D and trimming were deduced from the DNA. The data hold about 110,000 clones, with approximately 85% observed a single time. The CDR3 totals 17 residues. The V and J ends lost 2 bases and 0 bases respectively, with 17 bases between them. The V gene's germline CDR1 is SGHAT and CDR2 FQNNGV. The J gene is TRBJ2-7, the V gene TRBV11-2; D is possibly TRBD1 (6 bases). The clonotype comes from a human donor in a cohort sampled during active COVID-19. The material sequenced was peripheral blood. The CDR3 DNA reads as TGTGCCAGCAGCTTAAACGGACAGACCAGCTTCTCCTACGAGCAGTACTTC. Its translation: CASSLNGQTSFSYEQYF.